The 6 T cell receptor beta chains given below trace back to one sample, sequenced in a study of T cell clones after liver transplantation. The protocol was immunoSEQ multiplex PCR, while the TCRdb copy is restricted to in-frame clones and leaves out a portion. Counted here are approximately 6,200 clones, roughly 80% occurring once; the ten biggest clones make up approximately 13%. Sequenced material: CD8+ T cells from blood, taken 45 to 46 months after liver transplant. These receptors originate from a human patient who received a liver transplant. The T cells may come from the graft donor.

The CDR3 loop reads CASSGDSAGTEAFF. The CDR3 DNA is TGTGCCAGCAGTGGGGACAGCGCTGGCACTGAAGCTTTCTTT. V gene TRBV6-4 combines with J gene TRBJ1-1, with 7 bases identical to TRBD1. The germline gives CDR1 MRHNA, CDR2 SNTAGT. This CDR3 comprises 14 residues. Germline trimming cut 4 bases from V and 4 bases from J; bases unmatched to any gene: 6.

The sample holds a few counts of this clone. The chain has TRBV6-1 and TRBJ2-7; a weak D match, TRBD1 (6 bases). This CDR3 is built from 14 residues. The germline CDR1 and CDR2 sequences are MNHNS and SASEGT. V was clipped by 3 bases and J by 7 bases, with 16 bases between them. The DNA of the CDR3 is TGTGCCAGCAGTGATTTACAGGGAATCGGGGAGCAGTACTTC. This translates into CASSDLQGIGEQYF.

V is TRBV18 and J is TRBJ2-1; a weak D match, TRBD2 (7 bases). The V and J ends lost 3 bases and 6 bases respectively, with 18 bases between them. The CDR3 is made up of 16 amino acids. Per the germline V gene, CDR1 is KGHSH and CDR2 is LQKENI. CDR3 region: CASSPYGGPPANEQFF. The CDR3 DNA follows: TGTGCCAGCTCACCTTACGGGGGGCCCCCGGCCAATGAGCAGTTCTTC. Full variable domain (remainder filled in from reference TRBV18 and TRBJ2-1): NAGVMQNPRHLVRRRGQEARLRCSPMKGHSHVYWYRQLPEEGLKFMVYLQKENIIDESGMPKERFSAEFPKEGPSILRIQQVVRGDSAAYFCASSPYGGPPANEQFFGPGTRLTVL.

This clone was seen once. J is TRBJ1-5 and V is TRBV19; the match to TRBD1 covers 7 bases. The V gene's germline CDR1 is LNHDA and CDR2 SQIVND (reference sequence). This CDR3 has 15 residues. Trimming at V came to 2 bases and at J to 4 bases, leaving 5 bases not matched to a gene. The CDR3 loop is CASSIRQGVNQPQHF. The CDR3, as DNA: TGTGCCAGTAGTATACGACAGGGCGTTAATCAGCCCCAGCATTTT.

The chain employs TRBV19 and TRBJ2-7, with D tentatively TRBD1 (5 bases). The CDR3 consists of 13 residues. Germline CDR1 LNHDA, CDR2 SQIVND (reference sequence). Trimming shortened V by 5 bases and J by 6 bases, and 14 bases separated the two germline ends. CDR3 coding DNA: TGTGCCAGTAGTTTGGGGCCCTTGGGCGAGCAGTACTTC. Translating gives CASSLGPLGEQYF.

This clone has more than one count but fewer than ten. V usage is TRBV7-9 and J usage is TRBJ2-2; 8 positions agree with TRBD2. The ends lost 8 bases at V and 5 bases at J; junction bases unmatched: 4. The CDR3 spans 13 residues. CDR1 and CDR2 (germline): SEHNR, FQNEAQ (reference sequence). The CDR3 loop reads CASVLAGTGELFF. CDR3 in DNA: TGTGCCAGCGTGCTAGCGGGTACCGGGGAGCTGTTTTTT.